The next 31 T cell receptor beta chains were all read from a single sample in a study of cytomegalovirus exposure and HLA in healthy donors. It was with 60 Vbeta and 13 Jbeta primers that the PCR ran. Produced via immunoSEQ multiplex PCR; TCRdb's table is partial and in-frame only. In all, the sample yields roughly 71,000 clones. Sequencing was carried out using PBMCs. These receptors came from a woman aged 40 to 55 in good health and CMV-seropositive.

The chain has TRBV5-8 and TRBJ2-3; tentatively, D is TRBD1 (5 bases). V was trimmed by 4 bases and J by 0 bases, leaving 6 bases between them. The germline V gene encodes CDR1 SGHTS and CDR2 YDEGEE. CDR3 length: 13 amino acids. CDR3 amino acids: CASSRQSTDTQYF. CDR3 nucleotides: TGTGCCAGCAGCAGACAGAGCACAGATACGCAGTATTTT.

J is TRBJ2-5 and V is TRBV7-2; the D is unclear. This CDR3 has 14 residues. The germline CDR1 and CDR2 sequences are SGHTA and FQGNSA. Trimming shortened V by 1 base and J by 1 base, and 7 bases separated the two germline ends. CDR3 residues: CASSLVGSQETQYF. The DNA for the CDR3 is TGTGCCAGCAGCTTAGTGGGCAGCCAAGAGACCCAGTACTTC. Supplemented by reference TRBV7-2 and TRBJ2-5, the full variable domain reads GAGVSQSPSNKVTEKGKDVELRCDPISGHTALYWYRQSLGQGLEFLIYFQGNSAPDKSGLPSDRFSAERTGGSVSTLTIQRTQQEDSAVYLCASSLVGSQETQYFGPGTRLLVL.

CDR3 nucleotide sequence: TGTGCCAGCAGCCCCCTCGTTTCGGGGGATTTAGATGGCTACACCTTC. Protein: CASSPLVSGDLDGYTF. The chain is built from TRBV11-2 and TRBJ1-2, with a possible D match to TRBD1 (5 bases). CDR1 is SGHAT and CDR2 is FQNNGV in the germline V gene. The V end was cut by 5 bases, the J end by 6 bases, with 22 bases between. The CDR3 is 16 amino acids.

V usage is TRBV12-5 and J usage is TRBJ1-3; D gene uncertain. V shed 8 bases and J shed 4 bases, with 15 bases lying between them. This CDR3 has 14 amino acids. From germline, CDR1 is LGHNT and CDR2 FRNRAP. The CDR3 here is CASRPGVEGNTIYF. CDR3 DNA sequence: TGTGCTAGTCGACCTGGAGTAGAAGGAAACACCATATATTTT.

The chain recombines TRBV6-5 with TRBJ1-5; 9 positions match TRBD1. Trimming took 7 bases from V and 6 from J; bases not matched to a gene: 10. CDR1 is MNHEY and CDR2 is SVGAGI in the germline V gene. This CDR3 is 15 amino acids long. The CDR3 nucleotides are TGTGCCAGCAAGCTTTCGGGACAGGGTGGTCAGCCCCAGCATTTT. It specifies CASKLSGQGGQPQHF.

This CDR3 is CASSLGHHTYEQYF. Here the CDR3 DNA reads TGTGCCAGCAGCTTAGGACACCATACCTACGAGCAGTACTTC. V and J are TRBV11-1 and TRBJ2-7; D is unresolved. V lost 1 base and J 2 bases, leaving 9 bases between the germline ends. Germline CDR1 SGHAT, CDR2 FQDESV (reference sequence). This CDR3 comprises 14 residues.

The rearrangement joins TRBV27 to TRBJ2-7; 14 bases match TRBD2. The trim removed 5 bases at V and 5 bases at J, leaving 20 bases unmatched. The germline V gene encodes CDR1 MNHEY and CDR2 SMNVEV (reference sequence). The length of the CDR3 is 20 residues. CDR3 sequence (DNA): TGTGCCAGCAGTCTCCACCCCGCGACTAGCGGGGGGGCCGTTTCTCACGAGCAGTACTTC. Amino acids: CASSLHPATSGGAVSHEQYF.

V is TRBV10-3 and J is TRBJ1-5, with unresolved D. The CDR3 runs 14 residues. Trimming removed 8 bases at V and 0 bases at J, with 11 bases between. The germline gives CDR1 ENHRY, CDR2 SYGVKD. CDR3 DNA sequence: TGTGCCATCGGAGGAGCTTATAGCAATCAGCCCCAGCATTTT. Protein product: CAIGGAYSNQPQHF.

Note on this clone: One end of the junction is discordant with germline, which a read error may explain. The chain is built from TRBV10-2 and TRBJ2-7; tentative D call: TRBD2 (6 bases). The CDR3 totals 14 residues. Germline V gene lookup returns CDR1 WSHSY and CDR2 SAAADI. CDR3 in amino acids: CASTDLGGSYEQHF. The CDR3 DNA reads as TGCGCCAGCACAGACCTCGGAGGGTCCTACGAGCAGCACTTC.

The genes are TRBV27 and TRBJ1-2, with D maybe TRBD1 (6 bases). The CDR3 has 14 residues. Trimming cost V 8 bases and J 8 bases, with 21 bases left between them. Germline V gives CDR1 MNHEY, CDR2 SMNVEV (reference sequence). In DNA, the CDR3 is TGTGCCAGCGGCCCGCCCAGGGGTTACGGGGGCTACACCTTC. Protein: CASGPPRGYGGYTF.

This chain joins TRBV5-3 and TRBJ1-1, with 7 nucleotides matching TRBD1. TRBV5-3 is identified as an open reading frame with a role that is uncertain. This CDR3 comprises 12 residues. V was pared by 7 bases and J by 8 bases, with 8 bases of the junction left unmatched. The CDR3 here is CARVQGGSEAFF. The CDR3 region has the DNA TGTGCCAGAGTGCAAGGGGGCTCCGAAGCTTTCTTT.

The CDR3 DNA reads as TGTGCCAGCAGTGGAAACCCACTAACGGGGGGGTGGGGCGAGCAGTACTTC. It codes for CASSGNPLTGGWGEQYF. The genes are TRBV25-1 and TRBJ2-7; 8 positions match TRBD2. This CDR3 contains 17 residues. Germline loops: CDR1 MGHDK, CDR2 SYGVNS. Germline trimming cut 4 bases from V and 6 bases from J; bases unmatched to any gene: 17.

The V gene is TRBV6-1, the J gene TRBJ2-3; tentatively, D is TRBD2 (6 bases). This CDR3 is built from 17 residues. Germline V gene sequence: CDR1 MNHNS, CDR2 SASEGT. V was shortened by 0 bases and J by 6 bases, with 19 bases between the two germline ends. CDR3 region: CASSEAKVSWGDDTQYF. The DNA of the CDR3 is TGTGCCAGCAGTGAAGCGAAGGTCAGCTGGGGGGACGATACGCAGTATTTT.

The rearrangement joins TRBV13 to TRBJ2-2, with D unclear. Trimming pared 6 bases from V and 4 bases from J, leaving 6 bases between. The CDR3 has 12 amino acids. Germline-derived CDR1 and CDR2 are PRHDT and FYEKMQ (reference sequence). The DNA for the CDR3 is TGTGCCAGCAGAATTATCACCGGGGAGCTGTTTTTT. Its translation: CASRIITGELFF.

The V gene is TRBV6-1, the J gene TRBJ2-7, with 8 bases lining up with TRBD1. The germline V gene has CDR1 MNHNS and CDR2 SASEGT. The length of the CDR3 is 13 residues. V was clipped by 6 bases and J by 2 bases; unmatched bases: 3. CDR3 sequence: CASSRDRTYEQYF. CDR3 sequence (DNA): TGTGCCAGCAGCCGGGACAGGACCTACGAGCAGTACTTC.

The chain has TRBV19 and TRBJ1-1; D is uncertain. V lost 9 bases and J 4 bases, leaving 18 bases between the germline ends. The CDR3 covers 14 residues. Germline V gives CDR1 LNHDA, CDR2 SQIVND (reference sequence). CDR3 in amino acids: CASQMGRTLTEAFF. The CDR3 DNA reads as TGTGCCAGCCAGATGGGGAGGACGCTCACTGAAGCTTTCTTT. Full variable domain (missing parts from reference TRBV19 and TRBJ1-1): DGGITQSPKYLFRKEGQNVTLSCEQNLNHDAMYWYRQDPGQGLRLIYYSQIVNDFQKGDIAEGYSVSREKKESFPLTVTSAQKNPTAFYLCASQMGRTLTEAFFGQGTRLTVV.

The gene calls are TRBV10-3 and TRBJ1-5; no firm D call. The CDR3 is 13 amino acids. Looked up from germline, CDR1 is ENHRY and CDR2 is SYGVKD. Trimming stripped 9 bases from V and 0 bases from J, with 9 bases between. CDR3 DNA: TGTGCCATTACCCGGGATAGCAATCAGCCCCAGCATTTT. The encoded protein is CAITRDSNQPQHF.

The chain couples TRBV19 to TRBJ1-4; TRBD1 matches 7 bases. J was trimmed by 12 bases and V by 8 bases; bases with no gene match: 6. This CDR3 is 11 amino acids long. Germline V lookup: CDR1 LNHDA, CDR2 SQIVND (reference sequence). For the CDR3, the DNA is TGTGCCAGTTCCGGGACAGTCGAACTGTTTTTT. It codes for CASSGTVELFF.

The chain couples TRBV11-1 to TRBJ1-2; 8 bases fit TRBD1. The CDR3 has 14 amino acids. J lost 4 bases, V lost 5 bases, and 6 bases had no gene match. CDR1 SGHAT and CDR2 FQDESV come from the germline V gene (reference sequence). The CDR3 bases are TGTGCCAGCAGCCTAGGGGACAGGATCTATGGCTACACCTTC. Its protein is CASSLGDRIYGYTF.

The chain joins TRBV7-3 to TRBJ2-5; TRBD1 matches at 8 bases. Germline CDR1 is SGHTA and CDR2 is FQGTGA. V lost 5 bases to trimming and J lost 4 bases; unmatched junction nucleotides: 3. The CDR3 spans 13 residues. CDR3 sequence: CASSAGQGETQYF. DNA of the CDR3: TGTGCCAGCAGCGCCGGACAGGGAGAGACCCAGTACTTC. Based on the CDR3 plus reference TRBV7-3 and TRBJ2-5, the full variable domain is GAGVSQTPSNKVTEKGKYVELRCDPISGHTALYWYRQSLGQGPEFLIYFQGTGAADDSGLPNDRFFAVRPEGSVSTLKIQRTERGDSAVYLCASSAGQGETQYFGPGTRLLVL.

The V call is TRBV7-3, the J call TRBJ2-3; tentatively, D is TRBD2 (7 bases). The CDR3 consists of 15 residues. V was pared by 5 bases and J by 8 bases, with 20 bases between. Germline V CDR1 and CDR2: SGHTA, FQGTGA. CDR3 sequence (DNA): TGTGCCAGCAGCACAGCCGGGGGGCTCTGGGGTACGCAGTATTTT. This gives the protein CASSTAGGLWGTQYF.

V and J are TRBV4-1 and TRBJ2-7; tentatively, D is TRBD1 (6 bases). The germline V gene encodes CDR1 MGHRA and CDR2 YSYEKL. Between the trimmed V and J ends, which lost 0 bases and 3 bases, there was a span of 12 bases. This CDR3 contains 15 residues. The CDR3 DNA reads TGCGCCAGCAGCCAAGATGGGGGCGCAAACTACGAGCAGTACTTC. This sequence encodes CASSQDGGANYEQYF.

The chain employs TRBV28 and TRBJ1-5; 8 positions match TRBD1. Germline-derived CDR1 and CDR2 are MDHEN and SYDVKM. The ends lost 5 bases at V and 7 bases at J; junction bases unmatched: 10. There are 15 residues in the CDR3. The CDR3 nucleotides are TGTGCCAGCAGTGGCGCAGGGGGCGAATACCAGCCCCAGCATTTT. Protein product: CASSGAGGEYQPQHF.

The chain recombines TRBV5-4 with TRBJ2-7; a weak D match, TRBD1 (7 bases). From germline, CDR1 is SGHNT and CDR2 YYREEE (reference sequence). Trimming left V 1 base short and J 5 bases short, with 16 bases between. CDR3 length: 15 residues. As DNA, the CDR3 is TGTGCCAGCAGCTTGAACGCCAGGGGGAGGAACGAGCAGTACTTC. Amino acid sequence: CASSLNARGRNEQYF. The full variable domain, with the rest looked up from reference TRBV5-4 and TRBJ2-7, is ETGVTQSPTHLIKTRGQQVTLRCSSQSGHNTVSWYQQALGQGPQFIFQYYREEENGRGNFPPRFSGLQFPNYSSELNVNALELDDSALYLCASSLNARGRNEQYFGPGTRLTVT.

J is TRBJ2-2 and V is TRBV5-1; 11 bases map to TRBD1. There are 17 residues in the CDR3. The V and J ends lost 1 base and 7 bases, in that order; junction bases with no gene match: 9. Per germline, CDR1 SGHRS and CDR2 YFSETQ. CDR3 residues: CASSLNTAGQGGGELFF. In DNA, the CDR3 is TGCGCCAGCAGCTTGAACACTGCGGGACAGGGGGGCGGGGAGCTGTTTTTT.

This sequence joins TRBV5-4 and TRBJ2-7; possibly TRBD2 for D (5 bases). The CDR3 extends over 13 amino acids. Germline V gene data show CDR1 as SGHNT and CDR2 as YYREEE (reference sequence). Trimming cost V 0 bases and J 3 bases, with 7 bases left between them. The DNA for the CDR3 is TGTGCCAGCAGCTTGGACGGGAACTACGAGCAGTACTTC. Amino acid sequence: CASSLDGNYEQYF.

The rearrangement uses TRBV4-1 and TRBJ2-7, with D perhaps TRBD1 (6 bases). CDR1 and CDR2 from the germline V gene are MGHRA and YSYEKL. CDR3 length: 14 amino acids. Trimming took 2 bases from V and 8 from J, leaving 16 bases between them. CDR3 nucleotide sequence: TGCGCCAGCAGCCAAACAGGGACATCCGACAAGCAGTACTTC. Protein sequence: CASSQTGTSDKQYF.

The chain is built from TRBV10-3 and TRBJ2-3; TRBD1 is a possible D gene (5 bases). This CDR3 has 13 residues. CDR1 and CDR2 from the germline V gene are ENHRY and SYGVKD. V lost 3 bases and J 3 bases, leaving 7 bases between the germline ends. CDR3 coding DNA: TGTGCCATCAGTGACAGGGCTACAGATACGCAGTATTTT. It yields the protein CAISDRATDTQYF.

The V call is TRBV7-6, the J call TRBJ1-4; TRBD1 matches at 10 bases. The CDR3 contains 14 residues. The V gene end was trimmed by 5 bases and the J gene end by 5 bases; junction bases not matched to a gene: 2. The germline V gene encodes CDR1 SGHVS and CDR2 FNYEAQ. CDR3 amino acids: CASSLDRGNEKLFF. CDR3 coding DNA: TGTGCCAGCAGCCTGGACAGGGGGAATGAAAAACTGTTTTTT.

This rearrangement joins TRBV6-5 to TRBJ1-6, with D unresolved. From germline, CDR1 is MNHEY and CDR2 SVGAGI. The CDR3 length is 14 residues. The germline V and J ends were trimmed by 6 bases and 5 bases, with 11 bases remaining between them. DNA for the CDR3: TGTGCCAGCAGCTCATTATCGGATAATTCACCCCTCCACTTT. The encoded protein is CASSSLSDNSPLHF.

Concerning this clone itself: The junction and the germline gene differ at one end; a read error may be behind it. The CDR3 spells CASSYLSTKYGYTF. DNA for the CDR3: TGTGCCAGCAGTTACCTTTCGACTAAATATGGCTACACCTTC. The V and J genes are TRBV6-5 and TRBJ1-2; no definite D call. CDR3 length equals 14 residues. Germline V gives CDR1 MNHEY, CDR2 SVGAGI.